The 9 T cell receptor beta chains presented below share a single source sample, sequenced in a study of shared clonotypes between healthy human individuals. Assay used: immunoSEQ multiplex PCR; TCRdb lists only in-frame clones, some missing. The repertoire holds roughly 2.6 million clones, with over 85% as singletons. Sequencing was done on a sample of naive CD4+ T cells sorted from blood. The subset is: CD45RA+ positively selected. These receptors were taken from a man between 18 and 35 years old in good health.

This rearrangement joins TRBV10-1 to TRBJ2-3; D perhaps matches TRBD2 (7 bases). Germline CDR1 reads WNHNN; CDR2 reads SYGVQD (reference sequence). Trimming shortened V by 0 bases and J by 3 bases, and 13 bases separated the two germline ends. The CDR3 spans 16 residues. The CDR3 reads CASSESRGGLTDTQYF. Written as DNA, the CDR3 is TGCGCCAGCAGTGAGTCGAGGGGGGGTCTAACAGATACGCAGTATTTT.

The chain links TRBV18 to TRBJ1-1, with unresolved D. Germline CDR1 is KGHSH and CDR2 is LQKENI. V lost 2 bases and J 1 base, leaving 8 bases between the germline ends. The CDR3 totals 14 residues. The CDR3: CASSPKKENTEAFF. DNA for the CDR3: TGTGCCAGCTCACCAAAAAAAGAGAACACTGAAGCTTTCTTT.

This sequence joins TRBV5-1 and TRBJ2-1; possible D gene TRBD1, 5 bases. From germline, CDR1 is SGHRS and CDR2 YFSETQ. V was pared by 0 bases and J by 5 bases, with 9 bases between. The CDR3 loop spans 14 amino acids. In DNA, the CDR3 is TGCGCCAGCAGCTTGGGACAGAGAGACAATGAGCAGTTCTTC. Its translation is CASSLGQRDNEQFF.

This chain connects TRBV2 to TRBJ2-2, with 12 positions matching TRBD2. The CDR3 totals 15 residues. With V trimmed by 7 bases and J by 4 bases, 4 bases remained unmatched. Germline CDR1 is SNHLY and CDR2 is FYNNEI. Here the CDR3 reads CASTGTSGPTGELFF. DNA of the CDR3: TGTGCCAGCACCGGGACTAGCGGGCCCACCGGGGAGCTGTTTTTT.

This clone came up once. The chain recombines TRBV11-2 with TRBJ1-1; 10 nucleotides align to TRBD1. This CDR3 contains 16 residues. With 3 bases clipped from V and 6 bases from J, the junction kept 10 bases outside the gene matches. Germline assignment: CDR1 SGHAT and CDR2 FQNNGV. CDR3 DNA: TGTGCCAGCAGCTTCCGGGACAGGGGTGTGAGCGCTGAAGCTTTCTTT. It codes for CASSFRDRGVSAEAFF.

V usage is TRBV5-4 and J usage is TRBJ1-5; D perhaps matches TRBD1 (6 bases). CDR3 length equals 14 residues. The V end was cut by 4 bases, the J end by 5 bases, with 13 bases between. Germline values: CDR1 SGHNT, CDR2 YYREEE (reference sequence). The CDR3 sequence is CASSHSDSHQPQHF. As DNA, the CDR3 is TGTGCCAGCAGCCACTCGGACAGTCATCAGCCCCAGCATTTT.

As for this clone: Other nucleotide sequences in the sample specify the same CDR3. The chain couples TRBV6-5 to TRBJ2-7; 7 bases line up with TRBD1. The germline V gene has CDR1 MNHEY and CDR2 SVGAGI. The trim removed 6 bases at V and 1 base at J, leaving 0 bases unmatched. The length of the CDR3 is 12 residues. CDR3 coding DNA: TGTGCCAGCAGGACAGGGTCCTACGAGCAGTACTTC. It codes for CASRTGSYEQYF.

In DNA, the CDR3 is TGTGCCAGCAGCCCGGGACAGGGAATAAACAATCAGCCCCAGCATTTT. Translating gives CASSPGQGINNQPQHF. The J gene is TRBJ1-5, the V gene TRBV6-6; 9 nucleotides align to TRBD1. Unmatched junction bases numbered 9, after V lost 6 bases and J lost 3 bases. The germline V gene has CDR1 MNHNY and CDR2 SVGAGI (reference sequence). The CDR3 loop spans 16 amino acids.

The chain employs TRBV28 and TRBJ2-3, with D possibly TRBD1 on 6 matching bases. The CDR3 is 18 residues long. CDR1 MDHEN and CDR2 SYDVKM come from the germline V gene. Deletions cut 4 bases from V and 0 bases from J, with 20 bases between. The CDR3 here is CASSSTGPFSSSTDTQYF. The CDR3 DNA follows: TGTGCCAGCAGTTCGACAGGTCCGTTTAGTTCTAGCACAGATACGCAGTATTTT. The entire variable domain, with the rest obtained from reference TRBV28 and TRBJ2-3, is as follows: DVKVTQSSRYLVKRTGEKVFLECVQDMDHENMFWYRQDPGLGLRLIYFSYDVKMKEKGDIPEGYSVSREKKERFSLILESASTNQTSMYLCASSSTGPFSSSTDTQYFGPGTRLTVL.